Listed below are T cell receptor beta chains from one sample, sequenced in a study of blood T cell repertoires in COVID-19. Produced via immunoSEQ multiplex PCR; TCRdb's table is partial and in-frame only. The table shows some 290,000 clones, with roughly 83% occurring only once. The sample comprised peripheral blood. Receptors originate from a man aged 55 to 69 who had recovered from COVID-19. Both conserved end residues are part of each CDR3. Fields, in order: V gene, J gene, clone size, D gene, CDR3 length, CDR3 protein, CDR3 DNA. D genes are given only for firm matches. Where a row states a size, it is once, few, many or the class of an expanded clone; other rows omit it.

v_call: TRBV2
j_call: TRBJ1-3
clone_size: -
d_call: -
cdr3_length: 14
cdr3_aa: CASSTRTSGNTIYF
cdr3_nt: TGTGCCAGCAGTACACGAACCTCTGGAAACACCATATATTTT

v_call: TRBV6-5
j_call: TRBJ1-6
clone_size: -
d_call: TRBD1
cdr3_length: 15
cdr3_aa: CASSMGTVYNSPLHF
cdr3_nt: TGTGCCAGCAGTATGGGGACAGTCTATAATTCACCCCTCCACTTT

v_call: TRBV5-1
j_call: TRBJ2-1
clone_size: -
d_call: TRBD2
cdr3_length: 15
cdr3_aa: CASSSGGASYNEQFF
cdr3_nt: TGCGCCAGCAGTTCCGGGGGGGCCTCCTACAATGAGCAGTTCTTC

v_call: TRBV7-3
j_call: TRBJ2-7
clone_size: -
d_call: -
cdr3_length: 14
cdr3_aa: CASSLSHSSYEQYF
cdr3_nt: TGTGCCAGCAGCTTAAGTCACAGCTCCTACGAGCAGTACTTC

v_call: TRBV7-9
j_call: TRBJ2-3
clone_size: -
d_call: TRBD1
cdr3_length: 13
cdr3_aa: CASSLQGTDTQYF
cdr3_nt: TGTGCCAGCAGCCTACAGGGGACGGATACGCAGTATTTT

v_call: TRBV28
j_call: TRBJ1-5
clone_size: -
d_call: TRBD1
cdr3_length: 18
cdr3_aa: CASSRRGTGGVSNQPQHF
cdr3_nt: TGTGCCAGCAGTCGCCGCGGGACAGGGGGCGTAAGCAATCAGCCCCAGCATTTT

v_call: TRBV7-9
j_call: TRBJ1-2
clone_size: -
d_call: TRBD1
cdr3_length: 15
cdr3_aa: CASSLAGQGARGYTF
cdr3_nt: TGTGCCAGCAGCTTAGCGGGACAGGGGGCGAGGGGCTACACCTTC

v_call: TRBV10-3
j_call: TRBJ2-7
clone_size: -
d_call: TRBD1
cdr3_length: 11
cdr3_aa: CAAGQGYEQYF
cdr3_nt: TGTGCCGCGGGACAGGGCTACGAGCAGTACTTC

v_call: TRBV18
j_call: TRBJ1-3
clone_size: -
d_call: -
cdr3_length: 13
cdr3_aa: CASSPSTPRGGYF
cdr3_nt: TGTGCCAGCTCACCTTCTACCCCCCGTGGTGGATATTTT

v_call: TRBV2
j_call: TRBJ1-6
clone_size: -
d_call: TRBD1
cdr3_length: 15
cdr3_aa: CASSPTGVGNSPLHF
cdr3_nt: TGTGCCAGCAGTCCGACAGGGGTTGGGAATTCACCCCTCCACTTT

v_call: TRBV24-1
j_call: TRBJ2-2
clone_size: -
d_call: TRBD2
cdr3_length: 15
cdr3_aa: CATSDAGTRTGELFF
cdr3_nt: TGTGCCACCAGTGATGCCGGGACTAGGACCGGGGAGCTGTTTTTT

v_call: TRBV2
j_call: TRBJ1-1
clone_size: -
d_call: TRBD1
cdr3_length: 14
cdr3_aa: CASSEVGQGTEAFF
cdr3_nt: TGTGCCAGCAGTGAAGTGGGACAGGGGACTGAAGCTTTCTTT

v_call: TRBV11-2
j_call: TRBJ2-1
clone_size: -
d_call: TRBD1
cdr3_length: 16
cdr3_aa: CASILGQSSSYNEQFF
cdr3_nt: TGTGCCAGCATCCTGGGACAGTCGAGCTCCTACAATGAGCAGTTCTTC

v_call: TRBV6-2/TRBV6-3
j_call: TRBJ2-3
clone_size: few
d_call: -
cdr3_length: 15
cdr3_aa: CASSPSGKSTDTQYF
cdr3_nt: TGTGCCAGCAGTCCCTCAGGGAAAAGCACAGATACGCAGTATTTT

v_call: TRBV5-8
j_call: TRBJ1-1
clone_size: -
d_call: -
cdr3_length: 13
cdr3_aa: CASSLTGKTEAFF
cdr3_nt: TGTGCCAGCAGCTTGACAGGGAAGACTGAAGCTTTCTTT

v_call: TRBV5-1
j_call: TRBJ1-1
clone_size: -
d_call: -
cdr3_length: 14
cdr3_aa: CASSLVRGRAESFF
cdr3_nt: TGCGCCAGCAGCTTGGTTAGGGGTAGGGCTGAATCTTTCTTT

v_call: TRBV29-1
j_call: TRBJ2-7
clone_size: -
d_call: TRBD2
cdr3_length: 13
cdr3_aa: CSVAGGSSYEQYF
cdr3_nt: TGCAGCGTTGCGGGGGGGTCCTCCTACGAGCAGTACTTC

v_call: TRBV7-6
j_call: TRBJ1-5
clone_size: -
d_call: -
cdr3_length: 15
cdr3_aa: CASSPGHTGNQPQHF
cdr3_nt: TGTGCCAGCAGCCCGGGACATACGGGCAATCAGCCCCAGCATTTT

v_call: TRBV6-5
j_call: TRBJ2-3
clone_size: -
d_call: TRBD2
cdr3_length: 15
cdr3_aa: CASSLAGEISDTQYF
cdr3_nt: TGTGCCAGCAGTCTAGCGGGGGAGATCTCAGATACGCAGTATTTT

v_call: TRBV30
j_call: TRBJ2-1
clone_size: -
d_call: -
cdr3_length: 12
cdr3_aa: CAWGGGDNEQFF
cdr3_nt: TGTGCCTGGGGCGGAGGGGACAATGAGCAGTTCTTC

v_call: TRBV9
j_call: TRBJ1-3
clone_size: -
d_call: -
cdr3_length: 17
cdr3_aa: CASSVTAGRTPGNTIYF
cdr3_nt: TGTGCCAGCAGCGTAACGGCAGGTCGAACCCCTGGAAACACCATATATTTT

v_call: TRBV6-2/TRBV6-3
j_call: TRBJ1-5
clone_size: once
d_call: -
cdr3_length: 11
cdr3_aa: CASSDGGIQHF
cdr3_nt: TGTGCCAGCAGCGACGGGGGTATACAGCATTTT

v_call: TRBV6-6
j_call: TRBJ1-1
clone_size: -
d_call: -
cdr3_length: 16
cdr3_aa: CASSYPRAQGSTEAFF
cdr3_nt: TGTGCCAGCAGTTACCCTCGGGCCCAGGGGAGCACTGAAGCTTTCTTT